The 18 T cell receptor beta chains reported below all come from one sample, sequenced in a study of T cells expressing NK-cell markers. Reprocessing the 5' RACE reads, TCRdb reports a single entry for every CDR3 protein and omits DNA. The ten top clones account for around 20%, within a sample of approximately 170,000 distinct CDR3 sequences. Sequencing used blood T cells: a sorted CD56 or NKG2C T cell subset, CD4+ or CD8+ T cells, or bulk PBMC T cells (not recorded which). These receptors were taken from a man aged 18 to 69 in good health.

The chain carries TRBV3-1 and TRBJ2-7; the D call from TCRdb, TRBD2, cannot be confirmed without DNA. The CDR3 sequence is 16 residues long. Germline V CDR1 and CDR2: LGHDT, YNNKEL (reference sequence). CDR3 loop: CASSWARTSGTYEQYF.

CDR3 region: CASSFLAANTGELFF. The J gene is TRBJ2-2, the V gene TRBV7-8; absent DNA, TCRdb's TRBD2 call cannot be checked. The CDR3 runs to 15 residues. Germline lookup yields CDR1 SGHVS and CDR2 FQNEAQ.

CDR3 sequence reads: CASSYQRGVYEQYF. The V gene is TRBV6-5, the J gene TRBJ2-7; TCRdb calls TRBD1, which cannot be checked without DNA. CDR3 length: 14 amino acids. Germline lookup yields CDR1 MNHEY and CDR2 SVGAGI.

V usage is TRBV25-1 and J usage is TRBJ2-5; TCRdb returns TRBD1, unconfirmable since there is no DNA. Germline assignment: CDR1 MGHDK and CDR2 SYGVNS. The CDR3 sequence is 15 residues long. CDR3: CASSGGTGVQETQYF.

CDR3 region: CASSPVTGTKGAFF. The chain uses TRBV5-1 and TRBJ1-1; TCRdb calls TRBD1, which cannot be checked without DNA. The CDR3 sequence is 14 residues long. Per germline, CDR1 SGHRS and CDR2 YFSETQ.

The chain is built from TRBV7-6 and TRBJ2-1; TCRdb reports TRBD2, a call that lacks DNA to check it against. The germline V gene encodes CDR1 SGHVS and CDR2 FNYEAQ. The CDR3 loop spans 20 amino acids. The CDR3 is CASNSKPGLAGGHSYNEQFF.

V is TRBV12-5 and J is TRBJ2-5; TCRdb lists TRBD1, though no DNA is available to test this call. CDR1 and CDR2 from the germline V gene are LGHNT and FRNRAP. This CDR3 is 15 amino acids long. Here the CDR3 reads CASGLNRAGDETQYF.

The chain uses TRBV7-9 and TRBJ1-4; TCRdb selects TRBD1, and the lack of DNA leaves this call unchecked. The CDR3 contains 16 residues. CDR1 and CDR2 from the germline V gene are SEHNR and FQNEAQ (reference sequence). CDR3 residues: CASSSTRTTTNEKLFF.

This chain links TRBV12-3 or TRBV12-4 with TRBJ1-5; TCRdb selects TRBD1, and the lack of DNA leaves this call unchecked. This CDR3 region has 15 residues. This CDR3 is CASTPTGGPNQPQHF.

The chain recombines TRBV27 with TRBJ2-7; TCRdb gives TRBD1 as the D gene, but with no DNA this cannot be confirmed. The CDR3 runs to 15 residues. CDR1 and CDR2 (germline): MNHEY, SMNVEV (reference sequence). This CDR3 is CASSLVGTGGYEQYF.

V gene TRBV28 combines with J gene TRBJ2-3; TCRdb indicates TRBD2, and absent DNA this call remains unverified. This CDR3 comprises 15 residues. The germline V gene encodes CDR1 MDHEN and CDR2 SYDVKM. The CDR3 loop is CASRAPSGGADTQYF.

The CDR3 spells CASSYSPGLANSADTQYF. The chain links TRBV6-2 or TRBV6-3 to TRBJ2-3; TCRdb's assignment of TRBD2 cannot be checked, as there is no DNA. The CDR3 is 18 residues long. Germline V gene sequence: CDR1 MNHEY, CDR2 SVGEGT.

The chain uses TRBV5-6 and TRBJ2-1; with no DNA, the TCRdb D assignment of TRBD1 cannot be verified. The CDR3 runs 15 residues. CDR1 is SGHDT, CDR2 YYEEEE, per germline. The CDR3 protein is CASSEPGRSYNEQFF.

V and J are TRBV5-4 and TRBJ2-7; TCRdb lists TRBD2, though no DNA is available to test this call. The germline V gene encodes CDR1 SGHNT and CDR2 YYREEE (reference sequence). The CDR3 length is 16 residues. CDR3 sequence: CASSASGTSRFGEQYF. The full variable domain, completed using reference TRBV5-4 and TRBJ2-7, is ETGVTQSPTHLIKTRGQQVTLRCSSQSGHNTVSWYQQALGQGPQFIFQYYREEENGRGNFPPRFSGLQFPNYSSELNVNALELDDSALYLCASSASGTSRFGEQYFGPGTRLTVT.

V and J are TRBV11-1 and TRBJ2-5. The CDR3 is made up of 15 amino acids. Germline V gene data show CDR1 as SGHAT and CDR2 as FQDESV (reference sequence). This CDR3 is CASSLLGVAQETQYF.

The J gene is TRBJ2-7, the V gene TRBV7-9; TCRdb selects TRBD1, and the lack of DNA leaves this call unchecked. Germline CDR1 reads SEHNR; CDR2 reads FQNEAQ (reference sequence). CDR3 length: 16 amino acids. The CDR3 sequence is CASSLVLGGTTYEQYF.

The CDR3 is CASSQSQRIHEITEAFF. The V and J genes are TRBV4-2 and TRBJ1-1. This CDR3 is built from 17 residues. Germline values: CDR1 LGHNA, CDR2 YNFKEQ.

The genes are TRBV20-1 and TRBJ2-3. CDR1 DFQATT and CDR2 SNEGSKA come from the germline V gene (reference sequence). The CDR3 covers 15 residues. CDR3 protein: CSARAVGFGTDTQYF.